The clone carrying this T cell receptor beta chain occurred a few times. TRB rearrangements spanning V, D and J were amplified using mixed TRB-A/B primers. Each CDR3 protein gets one entry after TCRdb re-called the multiplex PCR reads with MiXCR. Here the sample spans more than 2,000 distinct CDR3 sequences, 20% to 30% being singletons. The template was genomic DNA from peripheral blood, not RNA. The CDR3 sequence is 17 residues long. V dropped 4 bases and J dropped 0; count of bases not matched to a gene: 6. Germline V gene lookup returns CDR1 SGHRS and CDR2 YFSETQ. This entry is derived from a study of T cell repertoires in aging, cancer and after chemotherapy.

Source material: blood. The clonotype originates from a human donor with a solid tumor. This sequence joins TRBV5-1 and TRBJ2-3; 12 bases map to TRBD2. Here the CDR3 reads CASSVGTSGWSTDTQYF. The CDR3 DNA follows: TGCGCCAGCAGCGTGGGGACTAGCGGGTGGAGCACAGATACGCAGTATTTT.